This TCR beta chain was sequenced in a study of CD8+CD57+ T cells in acquired aplastic anemia. The CDR3 runs to 16 residues. Trimming removed 2 bases at V and 0 bases at J, with 14 bases between. The germline gives CDR1 MGHDK, CDR2 SYGVNS. With respect to this clonotype: Its matching antigen is unknown.

Regarding the study as a whole: Some 30 was the count of CD8+ CDR3 sequences that patients shared with controls. Patients did not significantly differ from controls in CD8+ Simpson's diversity.

Investigators profiled TCR beta VDJ and CDR3 from genomic DNA template. TCRdb passed the reads through MiXCR, listing each CDR3 protein once. The sample includes more than 150,000 distinct CDR3 sequences, 64% of them seen just once. The chain couples TRBV25-1 to TRBJ2-7; D is ambiguous. The sequenced sample was sorted CD4+, CD8+, or CD8+CD57+ T cells (not recorded which) from PBMCs. This clonotype originated in a human donor with severe aplastic anemia or a healthy control (not recorded which). The CDR3: CASSEKGDTSSYEQYF. CDR3 in DNA: TGTGCCAGCAGTGAAAAAGGTGACACGAGCTCCTACGAGCAGTACTTC.